The 6 T cell receptor beta chains given below trace back to one sample, sequenced in a study of cytomegalovirus exposure and HLA in healthy donors. Primers for the PCR totalled 60 Vbeta and 13 Jbeta. Measured with immunoSEQ multiplex PCR; TCRdb has only the in-frame clones, and not every one. This sample has about 82,000 clones, with approximately 81% found just once. Sequencing used PBMCs. All receptors come from a woman aged 50 to 65 in good health and CMV-seropositive.

The CDR3 nucleotides read TGTGCCAGCAGCGAGGGGGCCGGGAGGGCCTACGAGCAGTACTTC. This translates into CASSEGAGRAYEQYF. The chain joins TRBV27 to TRBJ2-7, with a tentative D call TRBD2 (8 bases). The CDR3 runs 15 residues. Trimming shortened V by 6 bases and J by 2 bases, and 17 bases separated the two germline ends. Germline loops: CDR1 MNHEY, CDR2 SMNVEV (reference sequence).

The rearrangement uses TRBV2 and TRBJ1-5, with TRBD1 matching over 8 bases. CDR1 and CDR2 from the germline V gene are SNHLY and FYNNEI. This CDR3 contains 14 residues. The V gene end was trimmed by 3 bases and the J gene end by 9 bases; junction bases not matched to a gene: 7. The CDR3 here is CASSERTGRSPQHF. DNA of the CDR3: TGTGCCAGCAGTGAGAGGACAGGGCGGTCGCCCCAGCATTTT.

This clone is a singleton in its sample. For the CDR3, the DNA is TGTGCCAGCAGCTCGGAACCGGGACAGCAAGAGACCCAGTACTTC. Its translation: CASSSEPGQQETQYF. V gene TRBV5-4 combines with J gene TRBJ2-5; 7 bases map to TRBD1. The V gene's germline CDR1 is SGHNT and CDR2 YYREEE (reference sequence). Unmatched junction bases numbered 7, after V lost 3 bases and J lost 2 bases. The CDR3 spans 15 residues. The complete variable domain, with remaining parts taken from reference TRBV5-4 and TRBJ2-5, reads ETGVTQSPTHLIKTRGQQVTLRCSSQSGHNTVSWYQQALGQGPQFIFQYYREEENGRGNFPPRFSGLQFPNYSSELNVNALELDDSALYLCASSSEPGQQETQYFGPGTRLLVL.

The V call is TRBV28, the J call TRBJ2-5, with 14 bases fitting TRBD2. Germline V gene sequence: CDR1 MDHEN, CDR2 SYDVKM. J was trimmed by 7 bases and V by 3 bases; bases with no gene match: 13. The CDR3 covers 18 residues. DNA of the CDR3: TGTGCCAGCAGTTTTCCAGGACTAGCGGGAGGACCCCGGGGGACCCAGTACTTC. Amino acid sequence: CASSFPGLAGGPRGTQYF.

This clone was seen just once. This chain joins TRBV7-9 and TRBJ1-2; D is perhaps TRBD1 (6 bases). The V gene's germline CDR1 is SEHNR and CDR2 FQNEAQ (reference sequence). V lost 2 bases and J lost 4, with 8 bases in between. The CDR3 runs to 13 residues. Here the CDR3 reads CASSLLGGYGYTF. In nucleotides, the CDR3 is TGTGCCAGCAGCTTATTAGGGGGCTATGGCTACACCTTC.

This chain connects TRBV2 to TRBJ1-1; D might be TRBD1 (5 bases). V was clipped by 4 bases and J by 6 bases, with 15 bases between them. The CDR3 runs 14 residues. The germline CDR1 and CDR2 sequences are SNHLY and FYNNEI. The CDR3 DNA reads TGTGCCAGCAGTGTTCGACAGCCTACTGCTGAAGCTTTCTTT. The encoded protein is CASSVRQPTAEAFF.